This T cell receptor (beta chain) derives from a study of blood T cell repertoires in COVID-19. Turning to the study itself: T cells, B-cell-depleted T cells, or PBMCs supplied cDNA or gDNA.

In the original analysis: The authors estimated nucleated cell counts from reference gene primer amplification. The repertoire was sequenced with immunoSEQ multiplex PCR; TCRdb's copy has only in-frame clones and lacks some. V and J calls and clone size are copied from that table; D and trimming were computed from the DNA. The sample lists fewer than 120,000 clones, about 79% occurring once. The germline V gene has CDR1 LGHDT and CDR2 YNNKEL (reference sequence). V was clipped by 4 bases and J by 6 bases, with 18 bases between them. This CDR3 contains 15 residues. The sample was peripheral blood. The gene calls are TRBV3-1 (or the pseudogene TRBV3-2) and TRBJ1-2; D is perhaps TRBD1 (6 bases). The receptor was isolated from a woman aged 80 or over with active or convalescent COVID-19. The CDR3 sequence is CASSPYSGRDNGYTF. DNA for the CDR3: TGTGCCAGCAGCCCTTATTCGGGCAGGGACAATGGCTACACCTTC.